Listed here are 28 T cell receptor beta chains from one sample, sequenced in a study of T cells in women clearing cervical HPV infection. Libraries were prepared by immunoSEQ multiplex PCR; TCRdb keeps only in-frame clonotypes and omits some of them. The sample spans roughly 30,000 clones; the ten largest clones claim around 4%. Sample: blood buffy coat. The source is a woman aged 18-70 years with a cervical HPV16 infection that either progressed to CIN3+ or cleared (not recorded which).

Remarks on this clone: The read falls 3 residues short of the CDR3 end, and the missing part is taken from the germline J gene. The rearrangement links TRBV30 to TRBJ2-2; TRBD1 matches at 9 bases. Germline V gene lookup returns CDR1 GTSNPN and CDR2 SVGIG (reference sequence). The length of the CDR3 is 14 residues. The CDR3 reads CAWSTTGGREKLFF. CDR3 bases read: TGTGCCTGGAGTACGACAGGGGGGAGGGAAAAG.

In the case of this clone: The read ends 3 residues before the CDR3 terminus; that terminus is restored from the germline J gene. The chain combines TRBV20-1 with TRBJ2-3, with D possibly TRBD1 on 6 matching bases. The CDR3 length is 13 residues. Germline V lookup: CDR1 DFQATT, CDR2 SNEGSKA (reference sequence). V lost 3 bases and J lost 8, with 15 bases in between. The CDR3 region is CSARDRQDGTQYF. The CDR3 DNA, read in part, is TGCAGTGCTAGGGACAGACAGGACGGTACG.

Worth noting for this clone: The CDR3 end lies 3 residues beyond the end of the read and is filled in from the germline J gene. This chain joins TRBV6-2 or TRBV6-3 and TRBJ2-1; 9 positions match TRBD1. Germline CDR1 MNHEY, CDR2 SVGEGT. V was pared by 6 bases and J by 7 bases, with 10 bases of the junction left unmatched. This CDR3 contains 15 residues. The part of the CDR3 DNA that was read is TGTGCCAGCAGCCGTGGGACAGGGAGTATAAATGAG. This gives the protein CASSRGTGSINE. Given in full, the CDR3 is CASSRGTGSINEQFF.

About this clone: The CDR3 extends 3 residues past the end of the read, so its final part is completed from the germline J gene. The J gene is TRBJ2-7, the V gene TRBV10-2; D perhaps matches TRBD1 (6 bases). Germline CDR1 is WSHSY and CDR2 is SAAADI. CDR3 length: 12 amino acids. V gave up 6 bases and J gave up 2 bases, with 8 bases separating them. The CDR3 sequence: CASRTGPYEQYF. The part of the CDR3 DNA that was read is TGCGCCAGCAGGACAGGACCCTACGAG.

About this clone: The sequence runs out 3 residues before the end of the CDR3; the remainder is reconstructed from the germline J gene. The V gene is TRBV11-2, the J gene TRBJ1-2; 10 bases map to TRBD1. The CDR3 loop spans 14 amino acids. Per germline, CDR1 SGHAT and CDR2 FQNNGV. CDR3 sequence: CASSSGTGERSYTF. The sequenced part of the CDR3 DNA is TGTGCCAGCAGCTCAGGGACAGGGGAGAGGTCG.

Concerning this clone: The read is 3 residues too short to cover the CDR3 end, so that end is filled in from the germline J gene. The V and J genes are TRBV14 and TRBJ1-1, with D unclear. V was shortened by 1 base and J by 1 base, with 4 bases between the two germline ends. Germline CDR1 is SGHDN and CDR2 is FVKESK. The CDR3 sequence is 13 residues long. The CDR3 loop is CASSQGQNTEAFF. The CDR3 DNA, read in part, is TGTGCCAGCAGCCAAGGTCAGAACACTGAA.

Notes on this clone: Read coverage stops 3 residues before the CDR3 terminus; the germline J gene supplies the remainder. The chain has TRBV6-2 or TRBV6-3 and TRBJ2-7, with D unresolved. The CDR3 has 16 amino acids. Germline CDR1 and CDR2: MNHEY and SVGEGT. The V end was cut by 0 bases, the J end by 0 bases, with 12 bases between. CDR3 loop: CASSYSPVSGSYEQYF. The CDR3 bases that were read are TGTGCCAGCAGTTACTCGCCTGTCTCAGGCTCCTACGAG.

Turning to this clone: The CDR3 extends 3 residues past the end of the read, so its final part is completed from the germline J gene. V usage is TRBV7-9 and J usage is TRBJ2-3, with a weak D call TRBD1 (6 bases). The CDR3 has 14 residues. Germline CDR1 is SEHNR and CDR2 is FQNEAQ (reference sequence). The V end lost 3 bases, the J end lost 0 bases, and 7 bases lay between the germline ends. CDR3 bases read: TGTGCCAGCAGCTTTGGACAGAGCACAGATACG. Translation: CASSFGQSTDT. The complete CDR3 sequence is CASSFGQSTDTQYF.

As regards this clone: The CDR3 extends 3 residues past the end of the read, so its final part is completed from the germline J gene. V usage is TRBV19 and J usage is TRBJ1-1, with no clear D. The germline CDR1 and CDR2 sequences are LNHDA and SQIVND (reference sequence). CDR3 size: 14 residues. Trimming stripped 5 bases from V and 6 bases from J, with 16 bases between. The CDR3 DNA, read in part, is TGTGCCAGTAGTCTAGGAGAACAATTGGCTGAA. Encoded protein: CASSLGEQLAE. The whole CDR3 region reads CASSLGEQLAEAFF.

Of note for this clone: The CDR3 end is not reached by the read, which stops 3 residues before it; the germline J gene fills it in. This chain uses TRBV18 with TRBJ2-5; 13 nucleotides align to TRBD2. V lost 5 bases to trimming and J lost 5 bases; unmatched junction nucleotides: 5. The length of the CDR3 is 15 residues. Germline-derived CDR1 and CDR2 are KGHSH and LQKENI. The sequenced part of the CDR3 DNA is TGTGCCAGCTCAATGGGACTAGCGGGGAAGGAGACC. Protein product: CASSMGLAGKET. The whole CDR3 sequence is CASSMGLAGKETQYF.

Notes on this clone: The read stops 3 residues short of the end of the CDR3; the missing end is completed from the germline J gene. The chain recombines TRBV30 with TRBJ1-2; 7 nucleotides agree with TRBD1. In germline, CDR1 is GTSNPN, CDR2 SVGIG (reference sequence). This CDR3 has 14 amino acids. V lost 3 bases to trimming and J lost 2 bases; unmatched junction nucleotides: 6. Partial CDR3 DNA: TGTGCCTGGAGGGTAGGGACAGCGAACTATGGC. Its translation is CAWRVGTANYG. The complete CDR3 reads CAWRVGTANYGYTF.

Worth noting for this clone: Read sequence stops 3 residues before the CDR3 end, and the germline J gene provides the missing end. The chain links TRBV20-1 to TRBJ2-1, with TRBD2 as a possible D gene (6 bases). This CDR3 contains 16 residues. Trimming pared 6 bases from V and 6 bases from J, leaving 24 bases between. Germline assignment: CDR1 DFQATT and CDR2 SNEGSKA (reference sequence). Incomplete CDR3 DNA: TGCAGTGCACGCCCTAGGACGGGGGATCGGTTCAATGAG. Translation gives CSARPRTGDRFNE. The complete CDR3 protein is CSARPRTGDRFNEQFF.

About this clone: The sequenced fragment ends 3 residues before the CDR3 boundary, so the rest is inferred from the germline J gene. The J gene is TRBJ2-1, the V gene TRBV20-1; 7 nucleotides align to TRBD1. After removal of 5 bases from V and 6 bases from J, the junction contained 4 bases not matched to a gene. Germline CDR1 and CDR2: DFQATT and SNEGSKA (reference sequence). This CDR3 is 12 amino acids long. The CDR3 spells CSAERGRNEQFF. CDR3 DNA, as far as it was read: TGCAGTGCTGAAAGGGGGCGCAATGAG.

In regard to this clone: The CDR3 end lies 3 residues beyond the end of the read and is filled in from the germline J gene. The chain is built from TRBV7-2 and TRBJ2-4; D might be TRBD2 (6 bases). This CDR3 region has 12 residues. Looked up from germline, CDR1 is SGHTA and CDR2 is FQGNSA. The chain's CDR3 is CASTPGDHGQYF. CDR3 DNA (partial): TGTGCCAGCACCCCGGGGGATCATGGT.

CDR3 sequence: CSADRYNEQFF. The sequenced part of the CDR3 DNA is TGCAGCGCGGACAGGTACAATGAG. The chain uses TRBV29-1 and TRBJ2-1, with TRBD1 identical over 7 bases. The read comes to an end 3 residues before the CDR3 does, leaving the germline J gene to fill in the end. CDR1 is SQVTM, CDR2 ANQGSEA, per germline. This CDR3 comprises 11 residues. V shed 7 bases, J shed 4 bases, and the junction held 1 base outside the gene matches.

Comment on this clone: The read falls 3 residues short of the CDR3 end, and the missing part is taken from the germline J gene. The V call is TRBV30, the J call TRBJ2-1, with 7 bases identical to TRBD2. V lost 3 bases to trimming and J lost 4 bases; unmatched junction nucleotides: 9. The CDR3 has 15 amino acids. The germline CDR1 and CDR2 sequences are GTSNPN and SVGIG (reference sequence). The part of the CDR3 DNA that was read is TGTGCCTGGAGGGTCGGCGGGAGAGGGTACAATGAG. This sequence encodes CAWRVGGRGYNE. The full CDR3 protein reads CAWRVGGRGYNEQFF.

A remark on this clone: The read gets to within 3 residues of the CDR3 end, and the germline J gene fills in the rest. The chain carries TRBV7-8 and TRBJ2-3, with D possibly being TRBD2 (6 bases). Germline V gene sequence: CDR1 SGHVS, CDR2 FQNEAQ. The CDR3 runs to 14 residues. The chain's CDR3 is CASSLRGGNQPQYF. Incomplete CDR3 DNA: TGTGCCAGCAGCTTACGGGGAGGCAATCAGCCG. Supplemented by reference TRBV7-8 and TRBJ2-3, the full variable domain reads GAGVSQSPRYKVAKRGQDVALRCDPISGHVSLFWYQQALGQGPEFLTYFQNEAQLDKSGLPSDRFFAERPEGSVSTLKIQRTQQEDSAVYLCASSLRGGNQPQYFGPGTRLTVL.

About this clone: The read stops 3 residues short of the end of the CDR3; the missing end is completed from the germline J gene. The chain joins TRBV30 to TRBJ2-3, with TRBD2 identical over 8 bases. This CDR3 contains 14 residues. Germline CDR1 is GTSNPN and CDR2 is SVGIG (reference sequence). The part of the CDR3 DNA that was read is TGTGCCTGGGGCGCCGGGGGGGGTGATCGGACG. Amino acids: CAWGAGGGDRT. The whole CDR3 sequence is CAWGAGGGDRTQYF. The full variable domain, its missing parts supplied by reference TRBV30 and TRBJ2-3, is SQTIHQWPATLVQPVGSPLSLECTVEGTSNPNLYWYRQAAGRGLQLLFYSVGIGQISSEVPQNLSASRPQDRQFILSSKKLLLSDSGFYLCAWGAGGGDRTQYFGPGTRLTVL.

Remarks on this clone: With the read ending 3 residues before the CDR3 end, the germline J gene is used to fill in that end. V is TRBV7-9 and J is TRBJ1-4, with D possibly being TRBD1 (5 bases). V dropped 1 base and J dropped 2 bases, with 5 bases sitting between them. The CDR3 loop spans 14 amino acids. CDR1 is SEHNR, CDR2 FQNEAQ, per germline (reference sequence). CDR3 DNA (partial): TGTGCCAGCAGCTTAGGACAGACTAATGAAAAA. It is translated as CASSLGQTNEK. In full, the CDR3 is CASSLGQTNEKLFF.

CDR3 sequence reads: CASSLGGAGQPQHF. CDR3 bases read: TGTGCCAGCAGCCTGGGGGGGGCCGGTCAGCCC. This chain connects TRBV11-2 to TRBJ1-5; D may be TRBD1 (6 bases). The read ends 3 residues early relative to the CDR3; the germline J gene fills the gap. This CDR3 is 14 amino acids long. With 5 bases removed from V and 6 bases from J, the gap between germline ends came to 14 bases. CDR1 and CDR2 (germline): SGHAT, FQNNGV.

Regarding this clone: Read coverage stops 3 residues before the CDR3 terminus; the germline J gene supplies the remainder. V is TRBV20-1 and J is TRBJ2-3, with D perhaps matching TRBD2 (6 bases). From germline, CDR1 is DFQATT and CDR2 SNEGSKA (reference sequence). CDR3 length: 13 residues. The ends were cut back, 5 bases at V and 0 bases at J, with 9 bases in the middle. CDR3: CSAWDSSTDTQYF. CDR3 bases read: TGCAGTGCTTGGGACTCTAGCACAGATACG.

The chain's CDR3 is CSARDHRTGNTIYF. The sequenced part of the CDR3 DNA is TGCAGTGCTAGAGACCATAGAACCGGAAACACC. The V and J genes are TRBV20-1 and TRBJ1-3; D is undetermined. The DNA ends 3 residues before the CDR3 does, and the rest of the CDR3 is filled in from the germline J gene. Germline CDR1 reads DFQATT; CDR2 reads SNEGSKA (reference sequence). This CDR3 is built from 14 residues. V lost 0 bases and J 4 bases, leaving 10 bases between the germline ends.

As for this clone: The missing CDR3 end, 3 residues past where the read stops, is filled in from the germline J gene. This chain links TRBV20-1 with TRBJ1-5, with D unclear. CDR3 length: 14 amino acids. Trimming removed 3 bases from V and 5 bases from J, with 14 bases in between. The germline gives CDR1 DFQATT, CDR2 SNEGSKA (reference sequence). The covered CDR3 bases are TGCAGTGCTAGCCACGGGTGGCCGGATCAGCCC. This sequence encodes CSASHGWPDQP. The full CDR3 protein reads CSASHGWPDQPQHF.

As concerns this clone: The CDR3 goes on 3 residues after the read ends, and that part is filled in from the germline J gene. V and J are TRBV12-3 or TRBV12-4 and TRBJ2-5; no definite D call. Trimming took off 2 bases at V and 2 bases at J, with 9 bases between the two ends. The CDR3 is 14 residues long. The CDR3: CASSLIGAQETQYF. CDR3 bases read: TGTGCCAGCAGTTTAATTGGAGCGCAAGAGACC.

The covered CDR3 bases are TGCGCCAGCAGGAGTACGGGAGTACCTGGGGCCAACGTA. Protein product: CASRSTGVPGANV. The CDR3, in full, reads CASRSTGVPGANVLFF. V usage is TRBV5-1 and J usage is TRBJ1-4; maybe TRBD1 (5 bases). The sequence runs out 3 residues before the end of the CDR3; the remainder is reconstructed from the germline J gene. This CDR3 region has 16 residues. CDR1 SGHRS and CDR2 YFSETQ come from the germline V gene.

Regarding this clone: The CDR3 end falls 3 residues outside the read, so it is completed with the germline J gene. This chain joins TRBV5-1 and TRBJ1-4; possibly TRBD1 for D (5 bases). Germline V lookup: CDR1 SGHRS, CDR2 YFSETQ. Trimming cost V 0 bases and J 10 bases, with 13 bases left between them. This CDR3 is 14 amino acids long. Incomplete CDR3 DNA: TGCGCCAGCAGCTTGGTGGCAGGGTCGGGAAAA. Its translation is CASSLVAGSGK. The CDR3 in its entirety is CASSLVAGSGKLFF.

A note on this clone: The read ends 3 residues before the CDR3 terminus; that terminus is restored from the germline J gene. Other DNA sequences from this sample encode an identical CDR3 as well. This chain links TRBV7-6 with TRBJ1-2; 8 bases are shared with TRBD1. CDR1 is SGHVS and CDR2 is FNYEAQ in the germline V gene. The CDR3 runs to 15 residues. CDR3 bases read: TGTGCCAGCAGGCCGGACAGGGCGAGCACAGATACC. This translates into CASRPDRASTDT. In full, the CDR3 reads CASRPDRASTDTYTF.

On this clone: This CDR3 is also generated by other DNA sequences in the sample. Incomplete CDR3 DNA: TGTGCCAGCAGCCTGGGCCCAAGAGGGTCTGGAAACACC. Protein product: CASSLGPRGSGNT. The full CDR3 sequence reads CASSLGPRGSGNTIYF. This sequence joins TRBV7-8 and TRBJ1-3; no clear D. The read comes to an end 3 residues before the CDR3 does, leaving the germline J gene to fill in the end. CDR1 SGHVS and CDR2 FQNEAQ come from the germline V gene. The CDR3 length is 16 residues. V was clipped by 5 bases and J by 1 base, with 15 bases between them. Based on the CDR3 plus reference TRBV7-8 and TRBJ1-3, the full variable domain is GAGVSQSPRYKVAKRGQDVALRCDPISGHVSLFWYQQALGQGPEFLTYFQNEAQLDKSGLPSDRFFAERPEGSVSTLKIQRTQQEDSAVYLCASSLGPRGSGNTIYFGEGSWLTVV.